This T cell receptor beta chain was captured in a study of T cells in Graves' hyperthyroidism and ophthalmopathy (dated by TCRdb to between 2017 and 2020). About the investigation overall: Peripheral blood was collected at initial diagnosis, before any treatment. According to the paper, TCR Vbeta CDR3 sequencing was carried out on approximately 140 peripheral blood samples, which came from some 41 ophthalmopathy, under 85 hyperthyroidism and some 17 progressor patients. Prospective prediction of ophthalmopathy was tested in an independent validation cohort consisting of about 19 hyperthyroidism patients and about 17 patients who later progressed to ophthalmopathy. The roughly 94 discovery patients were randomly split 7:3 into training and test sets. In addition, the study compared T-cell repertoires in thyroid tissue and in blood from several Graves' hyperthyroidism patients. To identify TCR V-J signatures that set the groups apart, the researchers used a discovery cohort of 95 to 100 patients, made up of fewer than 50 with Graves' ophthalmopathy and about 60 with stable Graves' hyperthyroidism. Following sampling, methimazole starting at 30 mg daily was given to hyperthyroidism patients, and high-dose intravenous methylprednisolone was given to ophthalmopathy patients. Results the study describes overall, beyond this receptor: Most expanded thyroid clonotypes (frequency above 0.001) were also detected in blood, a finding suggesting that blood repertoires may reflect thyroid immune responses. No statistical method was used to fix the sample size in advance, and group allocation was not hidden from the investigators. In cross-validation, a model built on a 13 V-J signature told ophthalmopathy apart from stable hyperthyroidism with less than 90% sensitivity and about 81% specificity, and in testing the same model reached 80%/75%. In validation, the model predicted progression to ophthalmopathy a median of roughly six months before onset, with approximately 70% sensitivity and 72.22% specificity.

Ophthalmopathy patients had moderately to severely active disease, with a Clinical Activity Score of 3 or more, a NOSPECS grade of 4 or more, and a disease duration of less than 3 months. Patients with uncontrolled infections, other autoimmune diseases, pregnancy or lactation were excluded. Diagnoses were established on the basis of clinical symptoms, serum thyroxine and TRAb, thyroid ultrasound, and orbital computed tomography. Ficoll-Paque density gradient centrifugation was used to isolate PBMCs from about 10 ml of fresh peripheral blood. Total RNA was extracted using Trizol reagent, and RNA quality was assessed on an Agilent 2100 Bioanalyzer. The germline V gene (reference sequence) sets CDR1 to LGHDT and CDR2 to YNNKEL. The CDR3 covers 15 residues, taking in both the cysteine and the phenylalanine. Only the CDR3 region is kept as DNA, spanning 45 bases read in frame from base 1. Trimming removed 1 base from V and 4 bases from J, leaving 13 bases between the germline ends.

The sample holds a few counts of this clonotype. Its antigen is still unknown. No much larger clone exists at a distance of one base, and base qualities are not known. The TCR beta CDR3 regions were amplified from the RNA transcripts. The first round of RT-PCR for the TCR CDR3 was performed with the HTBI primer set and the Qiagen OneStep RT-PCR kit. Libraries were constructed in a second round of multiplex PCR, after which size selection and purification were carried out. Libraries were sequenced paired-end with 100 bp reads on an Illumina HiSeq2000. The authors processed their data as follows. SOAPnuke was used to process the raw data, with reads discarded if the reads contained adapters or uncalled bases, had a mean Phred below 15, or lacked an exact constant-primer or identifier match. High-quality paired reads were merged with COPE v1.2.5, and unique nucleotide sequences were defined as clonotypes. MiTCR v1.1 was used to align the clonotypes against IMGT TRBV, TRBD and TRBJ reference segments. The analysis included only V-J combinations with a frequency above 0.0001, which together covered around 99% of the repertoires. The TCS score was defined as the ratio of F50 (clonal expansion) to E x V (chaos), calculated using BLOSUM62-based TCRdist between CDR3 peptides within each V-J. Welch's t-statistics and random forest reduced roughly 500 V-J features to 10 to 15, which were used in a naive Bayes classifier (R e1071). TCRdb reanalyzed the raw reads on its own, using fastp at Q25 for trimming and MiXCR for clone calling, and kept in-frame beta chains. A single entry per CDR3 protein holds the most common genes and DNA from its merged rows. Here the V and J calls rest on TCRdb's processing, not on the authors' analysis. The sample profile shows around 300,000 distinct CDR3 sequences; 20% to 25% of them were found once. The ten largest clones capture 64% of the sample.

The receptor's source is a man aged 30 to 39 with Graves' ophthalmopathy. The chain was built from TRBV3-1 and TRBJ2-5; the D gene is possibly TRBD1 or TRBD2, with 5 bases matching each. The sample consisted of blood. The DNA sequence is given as TGTGCCAGCAGCCAAGTTGGGGGAGAGCCAGAGACCCAGTACTTC. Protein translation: CASSQVGGEPETQYF.